This TCR beta chain was captured by sequencing in a study of somatic mutations in cytotoxic T cells in rheumatoid arthritis. V lost 3 bases, J lost 2 bases, and 17 bases lay in between. This CDR3 comprises 17 residues. Per the germline V gene, CDR1 is MNHNS and CDR2 is SASEGT. Assay used: immunoSEQ multiplex PCR; TCRdb lists only in-frame clones, some missing. Of some 38,000 clones listed, about four fifths were seen once; the top ten hold 3% to 3.5%. This TCR derives from a man between 40 and 49 years old in good health. The chain employs TRBV6-1 and TRBJ2-1, with unresolved D. Sequencing used CD8+ T cells sorted from blood. CDR3 nucleotide sequence: TGTGCCAGCAGTGACGCCCCCTGGCGGAGTGCCTACAATGAGCAGTTCTTC. As protein: CASSDAPWRSAYNEQFF.